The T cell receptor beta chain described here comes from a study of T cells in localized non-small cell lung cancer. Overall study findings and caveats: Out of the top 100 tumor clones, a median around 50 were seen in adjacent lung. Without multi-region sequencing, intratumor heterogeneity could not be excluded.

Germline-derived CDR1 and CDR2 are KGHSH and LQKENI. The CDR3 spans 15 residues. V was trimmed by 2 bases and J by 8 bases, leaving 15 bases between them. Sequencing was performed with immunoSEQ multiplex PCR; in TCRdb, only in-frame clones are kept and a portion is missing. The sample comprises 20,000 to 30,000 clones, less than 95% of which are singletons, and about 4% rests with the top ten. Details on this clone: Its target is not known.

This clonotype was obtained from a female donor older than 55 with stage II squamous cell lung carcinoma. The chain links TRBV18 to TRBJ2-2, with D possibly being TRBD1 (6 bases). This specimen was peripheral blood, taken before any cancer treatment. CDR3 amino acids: CASSPFSGAKGELFF. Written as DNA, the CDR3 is TGTGCCAGCTCACCATTTTCAGGGGCGAAGGGGGAGCTGTTTTTT.